The 22 T cell receptor beta chains below all came from one sample that was sequenced in a study of T cells after yellow fever vaccination. TCRdb analysed the 5' RACE reads with MiXCR anew, one entry per CDR3 protein. Here the sample spans some 320,000 distinct CDR3 sequences, under 9% being singletons. The input for sequencing was CD4+ T cells sorted from PBMCs, taken 5 days after the yellow fever booster vaccination. These receptors came from a man aged 18-30 years who received the YFV17D yellow fever vaccine.

The chain links TRBV5-1 to TRBJ2-5; D is perhaps TRBD1 (6 bases). CDR1 and CDR2 (germline): SGHRS, YFSETQ. Trimming stripped 4 bases from V and 13 bases from J, with 17 bases between. The CDR3 consists of 12 residues. The CDR3 protein is CASSLEQGERYF. CDR3 DNA: TGCGCCAGCAGCCTGGAACAGGGTGAAAGGTACTTC.

The CDR3 here is CASSRRTGGHQETQYF. For the CDR3, the DNA is TGTGCCAGCAGCCGCCGAACAGGGGGCCATCAAGAGACCCAGTACTTC. The chain recombines TRBV11-3 with TRBJ2-5; 9 nucleotides agree with TRBD1. V trimming: 5 bases; J trimming: 2 bases; junction bases outside the gene matches: 9. Germline CDR1 reads SGHNT; CDR2 reads YENEEA. This CDR3 has 16 residues.

This clonotype occurred a few times. The chain combines TRBV12-3 or TRBV12-4 with TRBJ1-1, with 7 bases matching TRBD1. The CDR3 spans 15 residues. After removal of 6 bases from V and 1 base from J, the junction contained 8 bases not matched to a gene. CDR3 bases: TGTGCCAGCAGACGGGAGACAGGGTCGAACACTGAAGCTTTCTTT. This gives the protein CASRRETGSNTEAFF.

The V and J genes are TRBV4-1 and TRBJ2-3; D remains unclear. Per the germline V gene, CDR1 is MGHRA and CDR2 is YSYEKL. The CDR3 totals 15 residues. The germline V and J ends were trimmed by 4 bases and 1 base, with 12 bases remaining between them. The DNA for the CDR3 is TGCGCCAGCAGCCTCCTCGTAGCCCGCACAGATACGCAGTATTTT. Amino acids: CASSLLVARTDTQYF.

The rearrangement joins TRBV27 to TRBJ2-2; D is possibly TRBD1 or TRBD2 (6 bases each). This CDR3 region has 18 residues. CDR1 MNHEY and CDR2 SMNVEV come from the germline V gene (reference sequence). The V end was cut by 0 bases, the J end by 4 bases, with 18 bases between. Written as DNA, the CDR3 is TGTGCCAGCAGTTTATCGGTTAGGGGGTCAGCGGGCACCGGGGAGCTGTTTTTT. Translation gives CASSLSVRGSAGTGELFF.

J is TRBJ2-7 and V is TRBV20-1; D is perhaps TRBD1 or TRBD2 (5 bases each). CDR3 length: 15 residues. Trimming removed 5 bases from V and 2 bases from J, with 19 bases in between. The germline V gene has CDR1 DFQATT and CDR2 SNEGSKA (reference sequence). The CDR3 is CSARGLGRVTYEQYF. The CDR3 DNA follows: TGCAGTGCTCGGGGCCTCGGACGAGTGACCTACGAGCAGTACTTC.

This rearrangement joins TRBV5-1 to TRBJ2-1; D could derive from TRBD1 or TRBD2 (5 bases each). Trimming removed 2 bases from V and 4 bases from J, with 10 bases in between. The V gene's germline CDR1 is SGHRS and CDR2 YFSETQ. The CDR3 is made up of 14 amino acids. The CDR3 sequence: CASSFRGPYNEQFF. Here the CDR3 DNA reads TGCGCCAGCAGCTTCCGGGGCCCTTACAATGAGCAGTTCTTC.

This clonotype was recorded a few times. The chain has TRBV27 and TRBJ2-1; D gene ambiguous. The CDR3 contains 17 residues. V lost 3 bases to trimming and J lost 0 bases, with 15 bases between them. From germline, CDR1 is MNHEY and CDR2 SMNVEV (reference sequence). CDR3 sequence reads: CASSFPHTGSSYNEQFF. Written as DNA, the CDR3 is TGTGCCAGCAGTTTCCCGCACACCGGAAGCTCCTACAATGAGCAGTTCTTC.

This clonotype has a count of ten or more. The chain carries TRBV3-1 and TRBJ2-2; tentatively, D is TRBD2 (5 bases). The CDR3 runs to 15 residues. The V gene lost 6 bases and the J gene lost 0 bases, with 11 bases spanning the gap. The germline CDR1 and CDR2 sequences are LGHDT and YNNKEL (reference sequence). CDR3: CASRAPLANTGELFF. For the CDR3, the DNA is TGTGCCAGCAGAGCGCCACTAGCGAACACCGGGGAGCTGTTTTTT.

This clonotype turned up a few times. The chain employs TRBV4-3 and TRBJ2-3; 12 bases align to TRBD2. The CDR3 length is 18 residues. CDR1 and CDR2 (germline): LGHNA, YSLEER. With 4 bases clipped from V and 1 base from J, the junction kept 9 bases outside the gene matches. The chain's CDR3 is CASSLTGLAGTRTDTQYF. As DNA, the CDR3 is TGCGCCAGCAGCCTCACCGGACTAGCGGGGACCCGCACAGATACGCAGTATTTT.

This chain links TRBV3-1 with TRBJ1-5; D gene uncertain. Germline V gene data show CDR1 as LGHDT and CDR2 as YNNKEL (reference sequence). The CDR3 extends over 14 amino acids. Trimming cost V 5 bases and J 4 bases, with 12 bases left between them. The CDR3 coding sequence is TGTGCCAGCAGCGAAGCCTCGGGGAATCAGCCCCAGCATTTT. It yields the protein CASSEASGNQPQHF.

The V call is TRBV5-1, the J call TRBJ2-3, with 12 nucleotides matching TRBD2. Germline V gene sequence: CDR1 SGHRS, CDR2 YFSETQ. Trimming cost V 1 base and J 2 bases; bases outside gene matches: 8. This CDR3 is built from 18 residues. DNA of the CDR3: TGCGCCAGCAGCTTGCTGCTAGCGGGGGGGGTGAACACAGATACGCAGTATTTT. Translation gives CASSLLLAGGVNTDTQYF.

This clonotype was recorded a few times. The V gene is TRBV3-1, the J gene TRBJ2-3, with a possible D match to TRBD2 (5 bases). Trimming removed 5 bases from V and 5 bases from J, with 11 bases in between. From germline, CDR1 is LGHDT and CDR2 YNNKEL (reference sequence). The CDR3 loop spans 13 amino acids. The chain's CDR3 is CASSIRGGDTQYF. CDR3 in DNA: TGTGCCAGCAGCATACGGGGTGGAGATACGCAGTATTTT.

This chain connects TRBV11-2 to TRBJ2-7; 9 bases agree with TRBD1. The CDR3 contains 14 residues. Looked up from germline, CDR1 is SGHAT and CDR2 is FQNNGV. V shed 1 base and J 7 bases; nucleotides not matched to a gene: 5. The chain's CDR3 is CASSLGGDRGEQYV. In nucleotides, the CDR3 is TGTGCCAGCAGCTTAGGGGGAGACAGGGGGGAGCAGTACGTC.

The rearrangement links TRBV29-1 to TRBJ1-2, with a weak D call TRBD1 (5 bases). The V gene lost 0 bases and the J gene lost 7 bases, with 12 bases spanning the gap. Germline CDR1 SQVTM, CDR2 ANQGSEA. The CDR3 runs to 13 residues. This CDR3 reads CSVEETGTLGYTF. CDR3 sequence (DNA): TGCAGCGTTGAAGAGACTGGGACTCTTGGCTACACCTTC.

About this clonotype itself: The junction departs from the called germline gene at one end, perhaps through a read error. V usage is TRBV2 and J usage is TRBJ2-1; D remains unclear. This CDR3 has 12 residues. The germline gives CDR1 SNHLY, CDR2 FYNNEI. The CDR3 protein is CASSATYNEQIF. The CDR3, as DNA: TGTGCCAGCAGTGCCACCTACAATGAGCAGATCTTC.

This clonotype was found many times. V and J are TRBV6-5 and TRBJ2-3, with a possible D match to TRBD2 (5 bases). CDR1 is MNHEY, CDR2 SVGAGI, per germline. Trimming removed 2 bases at V and 0 bases at J, with 15 bases between. The CDR3 is 17 residues long. The CDR3 region is CASSYRFGGLSTDTQYF. The CDR3 bases are TGTGCCAGCAGTTACCGATTTGGCGGGTTAAGCACAGATACGCAGTATTTT.

This clonotype was seen repeatedly, ten times or more. V usage is TRBV7-9 and J usage is TRBJ2-3; the match to TRBD2 covers 13 bases. This CDR3 is built from 15 residues. Trimming cost V 5 bases and J 2 bases; bases outside gene matches: 1. Germline CDR1 is SEHNR and CDR2 is FQNEAQ (reference sequence). In nucleotides, the CDR3 is TGTGCCAGCAGCGGGACTAGCGGGGCCACAGATACGCAGTATTTT. This encodes CASSGTSGATDTQYF. The full variable domain, rest sourced from reference TRBV7-9 and TRBJ2-3, is DTGVSQNPRHKITKRGQNVTFRCDPISEHNRLYWYRQTLGQGPEFLTYFQNEAQLEKSRLLSDRFSAERPKGSFSTLEIQRTEQGDSAMYLCASSGTSGATDTQYFGPGTRLTVL.

This clonotype appeared a few times. The J gene is TRBJ2-5, the V gene TRBV6-2 or TRBV6-3; 7 positions match TRBD2. The length of the CDR3 is 13 residues. J was trimmed by 5 bases and V by 7 bases; bases with no gene match: 7. Looked up from germline, CDR1 is MNHEY and CDR2 is SVGEGT. DNA of the CDR3: TGTGCCAGCACCGCCGGGAGGTGGGAGACCCAGTACTTC. Its translation is CASTAGRWETQYF.

This clonotype was picked up many times. V is TRBV12-3 or TRBV12-4 and J is TRBJ2-7, with D unclear. Trimming removed 5 bases at V and 2 bases at J, with 4 bases between. This CDR3 is 11 amino acids long. Here the CDR3 reads CASSVTYEQYF. For the CDR3, the DNA is TGTGCCAGCAGTGTCACCTACGAGCAGTACTTC.

This clonotype came up many times. The chain links TRBV18 to TRBJ2-1; 8 bases line up with TRBD1. The CDR3 sequence is 15 residues long. Germline-derived CDR1 and CDR2 are KGHSH and LQKENI. V shed 2 bases, J shed 5 bases, and the junction held 5 bases outside the gene matches. The DNA for the CDR3 is TGTGCCAGCTCACCAACAAACAGGGGGGACAATGAGCAGTTCTTC. Translated: CASSPTNRGDNEQFF.

This clonotype was detected many times. This chain links TRBV3-1 with TRBJ1-6; D perhaps matches TRBD1 (5 bases). This CDR3 has 17 amino acids. The germline CDR1 and CDR2 sequences are LGHDT and YNNKEL (reference sequence). Trimming removed 4 bases at V and 7 bases at J, with 20 bases between. The CDR3 protein is CASSLSPPPGQNSPLHF. The CDR3 nucleotides read TGTGCCAGCAGCCTTAGCCCCCCCCCGGGGCAAAATTCACCCCTCCACTTT.